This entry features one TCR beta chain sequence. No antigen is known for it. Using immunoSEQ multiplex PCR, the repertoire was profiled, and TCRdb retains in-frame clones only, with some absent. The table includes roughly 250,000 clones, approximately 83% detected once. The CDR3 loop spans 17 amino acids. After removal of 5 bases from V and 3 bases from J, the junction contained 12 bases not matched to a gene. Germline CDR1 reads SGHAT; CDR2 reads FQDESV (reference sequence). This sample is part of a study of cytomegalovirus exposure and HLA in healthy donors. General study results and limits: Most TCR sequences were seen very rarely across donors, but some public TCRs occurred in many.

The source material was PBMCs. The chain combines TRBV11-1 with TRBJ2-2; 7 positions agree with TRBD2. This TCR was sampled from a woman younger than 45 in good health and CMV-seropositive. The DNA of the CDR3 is TGTGCCAGCAGCCCCCTCCGCATAAGCGGGGACACCGGGGAGCTGTTTTTT. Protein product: CASSPLRISGDTGELFF. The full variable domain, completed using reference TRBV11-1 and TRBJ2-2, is EAEVAQSPRYKITEKSQAVAFWCDPISGHATLYWYRQILGQGPELLVQFQDESVVDDSQLPKDRFSAERLKGVDSTLKIQPAELGDSAMYLCASSPLRISGDTGELFFGEGSRLTVL.